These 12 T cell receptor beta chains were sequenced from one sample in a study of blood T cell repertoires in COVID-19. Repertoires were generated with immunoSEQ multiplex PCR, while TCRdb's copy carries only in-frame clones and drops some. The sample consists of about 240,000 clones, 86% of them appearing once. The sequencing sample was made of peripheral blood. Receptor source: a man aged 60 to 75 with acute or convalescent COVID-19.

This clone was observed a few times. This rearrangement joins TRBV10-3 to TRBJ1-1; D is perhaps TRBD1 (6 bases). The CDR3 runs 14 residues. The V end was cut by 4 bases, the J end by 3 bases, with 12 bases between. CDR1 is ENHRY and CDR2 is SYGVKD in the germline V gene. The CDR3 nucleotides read TGTGCCATCAGTGCCGGGACACTGGACACTGAAGCTTTCTTT. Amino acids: CAISAGTLDTEAFF.

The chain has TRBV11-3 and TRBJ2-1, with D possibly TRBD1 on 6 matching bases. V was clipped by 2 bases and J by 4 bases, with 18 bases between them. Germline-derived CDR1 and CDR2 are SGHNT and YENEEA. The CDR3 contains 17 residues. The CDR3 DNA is TGTGCCAGCAGCTTACGAAAAACCGGGACAATTTACAATGAGCAGTTCTTC. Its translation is CASSLRKTGTIYNEQFF.

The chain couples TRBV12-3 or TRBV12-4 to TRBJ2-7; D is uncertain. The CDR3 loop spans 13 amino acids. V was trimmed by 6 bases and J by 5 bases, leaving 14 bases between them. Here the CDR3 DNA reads TGTGCCAGCAGCGTGATCGGGTACCACGAGCAGTACTTC. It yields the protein CASSVIGYHEQYF.

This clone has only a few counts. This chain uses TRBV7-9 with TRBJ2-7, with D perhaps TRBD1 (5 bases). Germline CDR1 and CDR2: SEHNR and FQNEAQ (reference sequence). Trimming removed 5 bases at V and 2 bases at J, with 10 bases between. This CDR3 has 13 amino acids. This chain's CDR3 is CASSTGRTYEQYF. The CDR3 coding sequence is TGTGCCAGCAGCACAGGACGGACCTACGAGCAGTACTTC.

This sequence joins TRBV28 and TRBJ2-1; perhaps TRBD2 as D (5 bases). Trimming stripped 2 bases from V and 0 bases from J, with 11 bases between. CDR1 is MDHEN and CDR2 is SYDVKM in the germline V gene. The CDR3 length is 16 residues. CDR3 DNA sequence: TGTGCCAGCAGTTTAGCGGGCCGGAGCTCCTACAATGAGCAGTTCTTC. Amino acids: CASSLAGRSSYNEQFF.

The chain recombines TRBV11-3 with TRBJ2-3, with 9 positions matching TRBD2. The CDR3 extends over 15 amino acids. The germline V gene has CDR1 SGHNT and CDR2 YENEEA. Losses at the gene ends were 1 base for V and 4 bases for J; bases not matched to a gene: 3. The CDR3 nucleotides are TGTGCCAGCAGCTTAGCGGCGGGGGGGGCAGATACGCAGTATTTT. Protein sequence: CASSLAAGGADTQYF.

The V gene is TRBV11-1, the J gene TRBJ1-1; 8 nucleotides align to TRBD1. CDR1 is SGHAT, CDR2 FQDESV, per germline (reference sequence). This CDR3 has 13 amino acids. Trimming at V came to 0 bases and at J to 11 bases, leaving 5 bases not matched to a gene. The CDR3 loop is CASSLARQGRAFF. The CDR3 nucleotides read TGTGCCAGCAGCTTAGCGCGACAGGGGCGGGCTTTCTTT.

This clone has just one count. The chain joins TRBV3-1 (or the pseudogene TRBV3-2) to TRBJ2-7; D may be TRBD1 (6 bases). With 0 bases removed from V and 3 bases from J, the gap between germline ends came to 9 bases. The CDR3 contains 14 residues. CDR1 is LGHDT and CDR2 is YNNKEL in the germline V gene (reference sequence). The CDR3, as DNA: TGTGCCAGCAGCCAAGATAAGGGGGTCTACGAGCAGTACTTC. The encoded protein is CASSQDKGVYEQYF.

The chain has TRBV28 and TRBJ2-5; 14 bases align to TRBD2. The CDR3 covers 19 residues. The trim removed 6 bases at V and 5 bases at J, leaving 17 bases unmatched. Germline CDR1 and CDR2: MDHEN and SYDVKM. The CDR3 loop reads CASSFRGLAGVGVEETQYF. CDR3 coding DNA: TGTGCCAGCAGCTTTCGGGGACTAGCGGGAGTAGGGGTAGAGGAGACCCAGTACTTC. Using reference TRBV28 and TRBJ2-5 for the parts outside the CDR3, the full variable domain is DVKVTQSSRYLVKRTGEKVFLECVQDMDHENMFWYRQDPGLGLRLIYFSYDVKMKEKGDIPEGYSVSREKKERFSLILESASTNQTSMYLCASSFRGLAGVGVEETQYFGPGTRLLVL.

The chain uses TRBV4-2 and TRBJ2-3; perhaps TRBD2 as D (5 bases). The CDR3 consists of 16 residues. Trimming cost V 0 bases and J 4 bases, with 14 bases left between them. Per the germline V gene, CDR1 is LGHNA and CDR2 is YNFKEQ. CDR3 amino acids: CASSQEPSARADTQYF. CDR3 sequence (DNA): TGTGCCAGCAGCCAAGAACCCAGTGCGCGGGCAGATACGCAGTATTTT.

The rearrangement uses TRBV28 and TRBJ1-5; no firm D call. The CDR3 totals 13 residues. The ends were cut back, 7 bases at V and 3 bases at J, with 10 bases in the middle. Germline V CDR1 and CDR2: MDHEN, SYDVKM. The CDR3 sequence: CASKTHDNQPQHF. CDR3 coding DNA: TGTGCCAGCAAGACTCATGACAATCAGCCCCAGCATTTT. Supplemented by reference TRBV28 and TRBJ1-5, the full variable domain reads DVKVTQSSRYLVKRTGEKVFLECVQDMDHENMFWYRQDPGLGLRLIYFSYDVKMKEKGDIPEGYSVSREKKERFSLILESASTNQTSMYLCASKTHDNQPQHFGDGTRLSIL.

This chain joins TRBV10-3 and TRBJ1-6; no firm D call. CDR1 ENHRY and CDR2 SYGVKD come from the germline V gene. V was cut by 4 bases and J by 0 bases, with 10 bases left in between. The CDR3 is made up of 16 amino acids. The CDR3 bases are TGTGCCATCAGTGGGAAAGGGAGCTCCTATAATTCACCCCTCCACTTT. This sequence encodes CAISGKGSSYNSPLHF.